The subject of this entry is one TCR beta chain. This clone's antigen is unknown. No much larger clone exists at a distance of one base, and base qualities are not known. These data belong to a study of cytomegalovirus exposure and HLA in healthy donors (dated by TCRdb to 2015 to 2018). For the wider study: An earlier analysis of several hundred of the donors reported over 250 Gb of sequence data and 117 million unique TCR beta sequences obtained from around 190 million T cells. Approximately 310 gigabases of sequencing data and 70 million to 95 million unique TCR sequences made up an early release that covered under 750 HLA-typed donors. Among the roughly 400 genotyped donors, 81% belonged to the genetic ancestry cluster associated with self-reported Caucasian donors. The study aimed to test whether cataloging public T cell receptors could reveal signatures of past pathogen exposure. The study used immunosequencing to profile the T cell repertoires of several hundred subjects and linked those repertoires to cytomegalovirus serostatus. Along with the approximately 700-subject first cohort, a separate validation cohort of over a hundred different subjects was used. The study combined high-throughput TCR immunosequencing, statistical association of individual TCRs with disease status, and machine learning to predict cytomegalovirus infection status. In a later analysis, previously published TCR beta repertoires from 666 donors were re-analyzed and high-resolution HLA genotyping was added so that TCR occurrence patterns could be studied. Rather than using new phenotypic data, the later analysis identified candidate immune exposures from TCR beta sequences and from how often those sequences occurred across donors. To decide whether each TCR beta V gene segment behaved as functional or pseudogenic, an earlier analysis of some 600 of the donors relied on high-throughput TCR beta sequencing. Donor age, sex, ethnicity and CMV serostatus were compiled together with the repertoire data. A later genetic analysis used genome-wide SNP genotypes for about three fifths of the 666 donors, treating that subset as a discovery cohort. Every discovery cohort repertoire had been produced on one sequencing platform. HLA typing covered class I and class II loci at four-digit resolution. Typing coverage varied by locus: about 620-640 donors for A, B, C, DRB1 and DQB1; 522 for DQA1; some 610 for DPA1; approximately 490 for DPB1. Four to six DR-DQ haplotypes were handled as single units for association and clustering, since linkage in the cohort was strong. Among around 400 genotyped donors of the cohort, an average of roughly 240,000 unique TCR beta nucleotide sequences were sequenced per donor, roughly 20% of them non-productive.

The cohort consisted of approximately 690 healthy bone marrow donors. All cohort members were sampled while nominally healthy, although unrecorded immune exposures were likely present. The donor tested CMV seropositive and was one of the 289 seropositive cohort members. A peripheral blood sample was collected from each donor, and TCR beta sequencing was performed on peripheral blood mononuclear cells. The Qiagen DNeasy Blood Extraction Kit was used to extract genomic DNA from the blood cell samples. The cysteine opens and the phenylalanine closes a CDR3 of 14 amino acids. Just CDR3 DNA is preserved here, 42 bases in frame from base 1. The V and J ends are trimmed by 6 bases and 0 bases, leaving 12 bases between them. Sequences SGHTA (CDR1) and FQGNSA (CDR2) are obtained from the germline V gene. Here is what the overall study found, with its caveats: In an earlier analysis of several hundred of the donors, most TCR beta V segments were observed in productive rearrangements about 87% or about 30% of the time, broadly matching IMGT annotations. At a false discovery rate of 0.05, a later analysis linked roughly 17,000 TCR beta sequences to specific HLA alleles. Because HLA typing was unavailable for some donors at each locus, only the typed subset was used in association tests. A later genetic analysis associated a missense DCLRE1C variant with V-gene and J-gene trimming of TCR beta chains, and an independent cohort replicated the association. In this cohort, only TCR beta chains were sequenced, and detectable features were limited by the absence of alpha or paired-chain data. Three of the identified cytomegalovirus-associated TCR beta chains were confirmed in vitro to be specific for cytomegalovirus antigens. In both the original and validation cohorts, the classifier was reported to diagnose cytomegalovirus status with high specificity and sensitivity. In a later analysis, TCR association rates were found to vary across HLA loci, with the most associated TCRs seen for DRB1 alleles and the fewest for HLA-C alleles. A later analysis found that most CMV-associated TCR beta chains appeared HLA-restricted, with HLA associations seemingly driven largely by CMV exposure. In the study, around 150 TCR beta chains were listed as associated with cytomegalovirus. Compared with equally common non-associated chains, HLA-associated TCR beta chains in a later analysis were more clonally expanded and had lower generation probabilities. Linkage disequilibrium might explain the correlated functional status among segregating V segments, but an unknown experimental factor could not be ruled out. It was suggested by the authors that the approach could potentially be generalized to other disease states and immunological phenotypes. Because counts were too low, 15 or so rarely observed V segments, including chromosome 9 orphons, were excluded from the earlier analysis of under 650 of the donors. Presence/absence analyses assumed roughly uniform sequencing depth across donors, an assumption that may not hold. While some public TCRs were present in many individuals, most TCR sequences turned up only very rarely across donors. Some IMGT-functional V segments, including TRBV6-2 and TRBV6-3, could not be distinguished by the 87-base-pair reads and were therefore excluded. Several of the top co-occurrence clusters appeared to be linked to parvovirus B19, influenza, CMV and Epstein-Barr virus, according to a later analysis. In a later genetic analysis, fewer N-insertions in productive TCRs were reported among donors in an Asian-associated ancestry cluster than the 666-donor mean. A further reported finding was that TCR beta sequences accurately predicted the HLA-A and HLA-B alleles for most subjects in the first cohort. The sequencing pipeline was judged likely to have produced a cluster of highly shared sequence variants as a technical artifact. Strong co-occurrence of HLA alleles, especially DR and DQ, made assigning TCR associations to individual alleles difficult. CMV serostatus was the only immune exposure information available for the cohort.

The library was obtained by the immunoSEQ multiplex PCR assay. For the multiplex PCR, a mixture combining 60 forward primers for TCR Vbeta segments and 13 reverse primers for TCR Jbeta segments was used. The CDR3 region of rearranged TCR beta genes was amplified from genomic DNA with a multiplex PCR assay. On the Illumina HiSeq System, the amplified TCR beta libraries were sequenced as 87-base-pair reads. The authors' pipeline ran thus. A later analysis tallied around 80 million unique TCR beta chains across the 610 or so repertoires, and about 10 million of those chains were shared by two or more donors. A nearest-neighbor algorithm error-corrected the raw reads and collapsed the reads into unique sequences, merging closely related sequences to remove PCR and sequencing errors. V, D and J gene segments were assigned by aligning CDR3 sequences to IMGT reference sequences. For a sequence to be retained, at least a six-nucleotide match to both a V gene segment and a J gene segment was required. Rearrangements were called productive when the CDR3 lacked stop codons and stayed in frame with V and J; all others were non-productive. Following IMGT convention, CDR3 was defined as the stretch from the second conserved V-encoded cysteine up to the conserved J-encoded phenylalanine. Sequences without an unambiguous match to a single V gene segment were excluded from the earlier analysis of over 500 of the donors. In an earlier analysis of roughly 600 of the donors, a V segment was called functional when productive rearrangements were above 56.7%, and segregating when the standard deviation between donors exceeded 5%. A statistical classification framework was developed to diagnose cytomegalovirus status using the catalog of TCR beta chain sequences. V and J gene assignment, in a later analysis, came from comparing TCR nucleotide sequences with IMGT/GENE-DB human TR gene sequences. Using the TCRdist pipeline, a later analysis assigned CDR3 sequences along with most-parsimonious VDJ recombination scenarios. In a later analysis, each TCR beta chain was defined by its CDR3 amino acid sequence together with its V-gene family, and reads without a unique V-gene family were excluded. A later analysis removed 550 to 700 highly shared, low-generation-probability nucleotide sequences to deal with suspected cross-contamination and a sequencing artifact. In a later analysis, a clonal expansion index for each public chain was calculated from normalized within-repertoire ranks of inferred template counts. A later analysis computed generation probabilities with a VDJ recombination model fitted to out-of-frame rearrangements, and checked the results against IGoR. Hypergeometric tests were used in a later analysis to score TCR-TCR, TCR-HLA and TCR-CMV co-occurrence, with a repertoire-size bias correction applied to the TCR pairs. False discovery rates were estimated in a later analysis by permuting HLA or CMV assignments 20 times. In a later analysis, co-occurring TCRs were grouped using DBSCAN, with TCRdist sequence similarity added in when clustering inside HLA-allele-positive subsets. Repertoires with fewer than 30,000 or more than 120,000 public chains, plus five repertoires with anomalous nucleotide sharing, were excluded from co-occurrence clustering. TCRdb re-hosts the immuneACCESS table, in-frame sequences only. Its copies lack some clones; in the studies checked, an unresolved V gene accounts for under half of them, and the cause for the rest is not known. Clonal size and the V and J genes are those of that table, whereas D and trimming came from the DNA. A total of over 95,000 clones appear in this sample, 77% of them only once. The biggest ten clones account for 11% of the sample.

Sample: PBMCs. The rearranged segments are TRBV7-2 and TRBJ2-7, with TRBD1 tentatively as D gene (5 bases match). The receptor was isolated from a man aged 40-49 years in good health and CMV-seropositive. Here the CDR3 is given as CASSPYRNSYEQYF. The DNA sequence is TGTGCCAGCAGTCCCTACAGGAACTCCTACGAGCAGTACTTC. The full variable domain, with segments outside the CDR3 supplied by the reference TRBV7-2 and TRBJ2-7 proteins, appears as GAGVSQSPSNKVTEKGKDVELRCDPISGHTALYWYRQSLGQGLEFLIYFQGNSAPDKSGLPSDRFSAERTGGSVSTLTIQRTQQEDSAVYLCASSPYRNSYEQYFGPGTRLTVT.